Below, 20 T cell receptor beta chains from the same sample are listed, as sequenced in a study of neurological immune-mediated disorders. From the 5' RACE reads, TCRdb called clonotypes with MiXCR, one entry per CDR3 protein. The repertoire holds around 70,000 distinct CDR3 sequences, with 4% to 6% as singletons. Sequencing was carried out using PBMCs. These receptors came from a man aged 18 to 30 with multiple sclerosis.

This clonotype was picked up many times. The chain has TRBV5-1 and TRBJ1-2; D gene uncertain. V was clipped by 0 bases and J by 6 bases, with 12 bases between them. The germline gives CDR1 SGHRS, CDR2 YFSETQ. This CDR3 contains 14 residues. In nucleotides, the CDR3 is TGCGCCAGCAGCTTGGGAGGGAATAAAGATGGCTACACCTTC. It codes for CASSLGGNKDGYTF. Supplemented by reference TRBV5-1 and TRBJ1-2, the full variable domain reads KAGVTQTPRYLIKTRGQQVTLSCSPISGHRSVSWYQQTPGQGLQFLFEYFSETQRNKGNFPGRFSGRQFSNSRSEMNVSTLELGDSALYLCASSLGGNKDGYTFGSGTRLTVV.

This clonotype has at least ten counts. The gene calls are TRBV2 and TRBJ2-2; D perhaps matches TRBD1 (6 bases). Germline CDR1 is SNHLY and CDR2 is FYNNEI. Trimming took 4 bases from V and 2 from J, leaving 8 bases between them. The CDR3 has 14 residues. CDR3 bases: TGTGCCAGCAGTGGTGGGGGCAACACCGGGGAGCTGTTTTTT. Its translation is CASSGGGNTGELFF.

The chain joins TRBV7-2 to TRBJ2-3; D possibly corresponds to TRBD2 (6 bases). The ends were cut back, 1 base at V and 6 bases at J, with 14 bases in the middle. The CDR3 length is 15 residues. Germline-derived CDR1 and CDR2 are SGHTA and FQGNSA. CDR3 residues: CASSLGVSGGDTQYF. The CDR3 coding sequence is TGTGCCAGCAGCTTAGGGGTTAGCGGAGGCGATACGCAGTATTTT.

At least ten counts were recorded for this clonotype. V is TRBV15 and J is TRBJ2-3; D may correspond to TRBD1 or TRBD2 (5 bases each). There are 17 residues in the CDR3. Between the trimmed V and J ends, which lost 1 base and 1 base, there was a span of 15 bases. Germline CDR1 and CDR2: LNHNV and YYDKDF (reference sequence). CDR3: CATSRGLIMGGTDTQYF. DNA of the CDR3: TGTGCCACCAGCAGAGGCCTAATAATGGGGGGCACAGATACGCAGTATTTT.

There are a few counts of this clonotype. J is TRBJ2-7 and V is TRBV20-1, with a tentative D call TRBD2 (7 bases). The germline V gene has CDR1 DFQATT and CDR2 SNEGSKA (reference sequence). V lost 2 bases, J lost 2 bases, and 13 bases lay in between. The CDR3 sequence is 14 residues long. Written as DNA, the CDR3 is TGCAGTGCTAGATCAGTCGGGGGGCCCTACGAGCAGTACTTC. Translating gives CSARSVGGPYEQYF.

This clonotype was counted ten times or more. The chain is built from TRBV20-1 and TRBJ2-1, with TRBD2 matching over 12 bases. The CDR3 sequence is 18 residues long. Germline loops: CDR1 DFQATT, CDR2 SNEGSKA (reference sequence). V lost 4 bases and J lost 4; bases outside the gene matches: 14. The CDR3 protein is CSANLGRRLAGAYNEQFF. The DNA of the CDR3 is TGCAGTGCTAACCTTGGCCGGAGACTAGCGGGGGCATACAATGAGCAGTTCTTC.

This clonotype occurred a few times. The J gene is TRBJ2-7, the V gene TRBV6-6; D is perhaps TRBD2 (5 bases). The CDR3 is 13 amino acids. From germline, CDR1 is MNHNY and CDR2 SVGAGI (reference sequence). V dropped 7 bases and J dropped 6 bases, with 16 bases sitting between them. CDR3 region: CASTSERAGEQYF. The CDR3, as DNA: TGTGCCAGCACCTCGGAAAGGGCGGGCGAGCAGTACTTC.

This clonotype was seen many times. V gene TRBV2 combines with J gene TRBJ2-2, with 7 bases that match TRBD1. CDR1 is SNHLY, CDR2 FYNNEI, per germline. V trimming: 1 base; J trimming: 4 bases; junction bases outside the gene matches: 9. CDR3 length: 17 amino acids. The CDR3 sequence: CASSEDPPDRSTGELFF. The CDR3 region has the DNA TGTGCCAGCAGTGAAGATCCTCCGGACAGGTCCACCGGGGAGCTGTTTTTT.

This chain links TRBV5-1 with TRBJ2-7; D is possibly TRBD2 (6 bases). The CDR3 consists of 13 residues. Germline assignment: CDR1 SGHRS and CDR2 YFSETQ. Trimming took off 4 bases at V and 5 bases at J, with 13 bases between the two ends. In DNA, the CDR3 is TGCGCCAGCAGCCCGGAACTAGCTGACGAGCAGTACTTC. It codes for CASSPELADEQYF.

This clonotype has a count of ten or more. The chain carries TRBV7-2 and TRBJ2-5; D might be TRBD2 (5 bases). Deletions cut 4 bases from V and 0 bases from J, with 9 bases between. CDR3 length: 14 residues. Germline V CDR1 and CDR2: SGHTA, FQGNSA. The CDR3 nucleotides read TGTGCCAGCAGCTCTGGGAGCGACCAAGAGACCCAGTACTTC. It codes for CASSSGSDQETQYF.

This clonotype was counted at least ten times. V and J are TRBV6-2 or TRBV6-3 and TRBJ2-7; D perhaps matches TRBD1 (5 bases). Germline CDR1 MNHEY, CDR2 SVGEGT. This CDR3 comprises 14 residues. CDR3 sequence (DNA): TGTGCTATCAGGGTCGGCGCGGCAGGGTACGAGCAGTACTTC. It specifies CAIRVGAAGYEQYF.

This clonotype was picked up many times. The chain is built from TRBV20-1 and TRBJ2-5; D perhaps matches TRBD2 (6 bases). V shed 7 bases and J shed 7 bases, with 16 bases lying between them. The length of the CDR3 is 12 residues. Germline-derived CDR1 and CDR2 are DFQATT and SNEGSKA (reference sequence). CDR3 region: CSEEGIVGTQYF. In DNA, the CDR3 is TGCAGTGAGGAGGGAATCGTGGGGACCCAGTACTTC.

This clonotype was seen at least ten times. The chain recombines TRBV27 with TRBJ2-5, with D perhaps matching TRBD2 (7 bases). The V end was cut by 4 bases, the J end by 5 bases, with 23 bases between. Germline values: CDR1 MNHEY, CDR2 SMNVEV (reference sequence). CDR3 length equals 17 residues. CDR3: CASSSYLGGGNPETQYF. CDR3 DNA: TGTGCCAGCAGTTCATACCTAGGGGGGGGAAATCCGGAGACCCAGTACTTC.

This clonotype was detected many times. The rearrangement joins TRBV4-2 to TRBJ1-2, with 7 bases lining up with TRBD1. J gave up 7 bases and V 0 bases, and 8 bases lay outside the gene matches. The CDR3 spans 15 residues. CDR1 LGHNA and CDR2 YNFKEQ come from the germline V gene. The DNA of the CDR3 is TGTGCCAGCAGCCAAGAGCGCAACAGGGGCAGTGGCTACACCTTC. Protein sequence: CASSQERNRGSGYTF.

The rearrangement joins TRBV4-1 to TRBJ1-2; 7 bases align to TRBD1. Germline CDR1 is MGHRA and CDR2 is YSYEKL. The junction had 5 bases not matched to a gene; V was cut back by 1 base and J by 3 bases. The CDR3 is made up of 15 amino acids. CDR3 in amino acids: CASSQVGTVDYGYTF. As DNA, the CDR3 is TGCGCCAGCAGCCAAGTTGGGACAGTAGACTATGGCTACACCTTC.

This clonotype was detected ten times or more. The chain is built from TRBV29-1 and TRBJ2-5; 9 bases line up with TRBD1. CDR3 length equals 14 residues. Germline V lookup: CDR1 SQVTM, CDR2 ANQGSEA. With 4 bases clipped from V and 7 bases from J, the junction kept 10 bases outside the gene matches. CDR3 in DNA: TGCAGCGTTGTGGGACAGGGACCCTTAGGGACCCAGTACTTC. As protein: CSVVGQGPLGTQYF.

This clonotype was picked up many times. This chain joins TRBV7-3 and TRBJ1-1; tentative D call: TRBD1 (5 bases). The length of the CDR3 is 15 residues. Germline CDR1 and CDR2: SGHTA and FQGTGA. Trimming pared 5 bases from V and 7 bases from J, leaving 20 bases between. CDR3 nucleotides: TGTGCCAGCAGCCGGTCCGGGACGGTAGCTAATGAAGCTTTCTTT. This codes for CASSRSGTVANEAFF.

This clonotype was counted many times. This chain uses TRBV29-1 with TRBJ1-2, with 7 bases that match TRBD1. This CDR3 is 13 amino acids long. Germline V CDR1 and CDR2: SQVTM, ANQGSEA. V lost 4 bases, J lost 3 bases, and 5 bases stayed unmatched. The CDR3 loop is CSVAGGQYYGYTF. The CDR3 region has the DNA TGCAGCGTTGCGGGGGGACAGTACTATGGCTACACCTTC. Full variable domain (missing parts from reference TRBV29-1 and TRBJ1-2): SAVISQKPSRDICQRGTSLTIQCQVDSQVTMMFWYRQQPGQSLTLIATANQGSEATYESGFVIDKFPISRPNLTFSTLTVSNMSPEDSSIYLCSVAGGQYYGYTFGSGTRLTVV.

On this clonotype itself: The DNA is omitted, as the CDR3 cannot be located on it reliably, and the CDR3 follows TCRdb's listing. V is TRBV29-1 and J is TRBJ1-5; the table's TRBD1 call for D was not verified on the DNA. Germline V gives CDR1 SQVTM, CDR2 ANQGSEA. The CDR3 spans 13 amino acids, including both terminal residues. The CDR3 spells CSVGGGAGQPQNF.

This clonotype was detected many times. The chain has TRBV20-1 and TRBJ1-2; D not resolved. The length of the CDR3 is 14 residues. With 3 bases removed from V and 2 bases from J, the gap between germline ends came to 13 bases. Per the germline V gene, CDR1 is DFQATT and CDR2 is SNEGSKA (reference sequence). CDR3: CSASSAIINYGYTF. CDR3 bases: TGCAGTGCTAGTTCGGCTATTATAAACTATGGCTACACCTTC.